A single sample is the source of the 10 T cell receptor beta chains below, sequenced in a study of blood T cell repertoires in COVID-19. Clones were sequenced by immunoSEQ multiplex PCR, and TCRdb holds only the in-frame ones, with some missing. The repertoire holds some 390,000 clones, approximately 86% seen once, with around 3% in the top ten. Sequencing was performed on peripheral blood. These receptors were obtained from a human donor in a cohort sampled during active COVID-19.

The chain uses TRBV27 and TRBJ2-7; D call uncertain. This CDR3 comprises 13 residues. Trimming took 2 bases from V and 2 from J, leaving 7 bases between them. The germline gives CDR1 MNHEY, CDR2 SMNVEV (reference sequence). The CDR3 here is CASSLNGAYEQYF. The CDR3 DNA reads TGTGCCAGCAGTTTAAACGGAGCCTACGAGCAGTACTTC.

CDR3 protein: CASSWGTGGSTEAFF. For the CDR3, the DNA is TGCGCCAGCAGCTGGGGGACAGGGGGCTCGACTGAAGCTTTCTTT. The V and J genes are TRBV5-1 and TRBJ1-1, with 12 positions matching TRBD1. Germline CDR1 reads SGHRS; CDR2 reads YFSETQ. V was pared by 3 bases and J by 5 bases, with 5 bases of the junction left unmatched. This CDR3 region has 15 residues.

This chain uses TRBV7-8 with TRBJ1-4, with 11 positions matching TRBD1. The V and J ends lost 3 bases and 4 bases, in that order; junction bases with no gene match: 1. The germline CDR1 and CDR2 sequences are SGHVS and FQNEAQ. The CDR3 totals 15 residues. In DNA form, the CDR3 reads TGTGCCAGCAGCTTGGACAGGGGGCGTAATGAAAAACTGTTTTTT. Protein product: CASSLDRGRNEKLFF.

The chain recombines TRBV9 with TRBJ2-6, with 7 nucleotides matching TRBD1. Per the germline V gene, CDR1 is SGDLS and CDR2 is YYNGEE. The CDR3 spans 17 residues. V lost 3 bases and J lost 8; bases outside the gene matches: 14. The CDR3 loop reads CASSAATRGTQTNVLTF. DNA for the CDR3: TGTGCCAGCAGCGCAGCGACCAGGGGGACGCAGACCAACGTCCTGACTTTC.

The chain carries TRBV9 and TRBJ2-7, with D unresolved. Germline loops: CDR1 SGDLS, CDR2 YYNGEE. This CDR3 has 15 amino acids. Trimming left V 4 bases short and J 2 bases short, with 16 bases between. CDR3 region: CASSPRSSLTYEQYF. DNA of the CDR3: TGTGCCAGCAGCCCCCGATCGAGCCTAACCTACGAGCAGTACTTC.

The chain employs TRBV4-1 and TRBJ1-6; no clear D. V lost 8 bases to trimming and J lost 1 base, with 15 bases between them. The CDR3 is made up of 16 amino acids. Germline V gene data show CDR1 as MGHRA and CDR2 as YSYEKL. The CDR3 DNA follows: TGCGCCAGCGGTCGCGACATGGGTTCCTATAATTCACCCCTCCACTTT. It encodes CASGRDMGSYNSPLHF.

The V gene is TRBV5-5, the J gene TRBJ2-5; a weak D match, TRBD1 (5 bases). Trimming pared 1 base from V and 5 bases from J, leaving 9 bases between. The CDR3 contains 13 residues. Looked up from germline, CDR1 is SGHKS and CDR2 is YYEKEE (reference sequence). CDR3 nucleotides: TGTGCCAGCAGCTTGAGGGGCCGGGAGACCCAGTACTTC. As protein: CASSLRGRETQYF.

V is TRBV7-9 and J is TRBJ2-7, with 7 bases matching TRBD1. CDR1 is SEHNR, CDR2 FQNEAQ, per germline (reference sequence). Trimming took 6 bases from V and 6 from J; bases not matched to a gene: 8. This CDR3 region has 13 residues. As DNA, the CDR3 is TGTGCCAGCAGAACGGGGACAGCCTCCGAGCAGTACTTC. It encodes CASRTGTASEQYF.

This chain joins TRBV5-1 and TRBJ2-7; TRBD1 matches at 9 bases. Trimming cost V 0 bases and J 4 bases; bases outside gene matches: 8. This CDR3 spans 16 amino acids. Germline CDR1 and CDR2: SGHRS and YFSETQ. The CDR3 reads CASSLAATGGTYEQYF. As DNA, the CDR3 is TGCGCCAGCAGCTTGGCCGCGACAGGGGGTACTTACGAGCAGTACTTC.

This clone was observed a single time. The chain links TRBV5-4 to TRBJ1-2, with 7 bases lining up with TRBD1. The germline CDR1 and CDR2 sequences are SGHNT and YYREEE (reference sequence). The CDR3 has 14 amino acids. V gave up 5 bases and J gave up 5 bases; unmatched junction bases: 9. The CDR3 region is CASRLGGAGYGYTF. The CDR3 DNA reads TGTGCCAGCAGGCTAGGGGGCGCAGGGTATGGCTACACCTTC.